Following are 18 T cell receptor beta chains from one sample sequenced in a study of cytomegalovirus exposure and HLA in healthy donors. 60 Vbeta and 13 Jbeta primers were used in PCR. The method was immunoSEQ multiplex PCR; TCRdb's version includes in-frame clones alone and lacks a portion of them. The sample has 150,000 to 200,000 clones, roughly 73% seen once; the top ten hold 1.5% to 2%. Sequenced sample: PBMCs. These receptors came from a young woman in good health and CMV-seronegative.

The genes are TRBV7-2 and TRBJ2-1; possibly TRBD2 for D (5 bases). Germline assignment: CDR1 SGHTA and CDR2 FQGNSA. This CDR3 region has 15 residues. Trimming removed 3 bases at V and 0 bases at J, with 9 bases between. The CDR3 loop is CASSLSAGSYNEQFF. CDR3 nucleotides: TGTGCCAGCAGCTTGTCCGCGGGCTCCTACAATGAGCAGTTCTTC.

The chain uses TRBV6-5 and TRBJ1-1, with D perhaps matching TRBD1 (5 bases). CDR3 size: 14 residues. V lost 5 bases to trimming and J lost 2 bases, with 12 bases between them. Germline CDR1 is MNHEY and CDR2 is SVGAGI. The CDR3 spells CASSEWGENTEAFF. CDR3 sequence (DNA): TGTGCCAGCAGTGAATGGGGGGAAAACACTGAAGCTTTCTTT.

This chain links TRBV19 with TRBJ2-7; D gene uncertain. Germline CDR1 reads LNHDA; CDR2 reads SQIVND (reference sequence). V lost 7 bases and J 2 bases, leaving 12 bases between the germline ends. The length of the CDR3 is 13 residues. In DNA, the CDR3 is TGTGCCAGTACACCTGGCGGAGCCTACGAGCAGTACTTC. This translates into CASTPGGAYEQYF.

This clone has only a few counts. The V and J genes are TRBV27 and TRBJ1-1; D is possibly TRBD1 (5 bases). V lost 2 bases and J 8 bases, leaving 18 bases between the germline ends. The CDR3 is made up of 15 amino acids. The germline gives CDR1 MNHEY, CDR2 SMNVEV (reference sequence). The CDR3 bases are TGTGCCAGCAGTTTAGTCTTGGGAGCGGGGGACGAAGCTTTCTTT. Translation: CASSLVLGAGDEAFF.

This sequence joins TRBV6-5 and TRBJ2-7, with D possibly matching TRBD2 (5 bases). The CDR3 covers 16 residues. Germline V gene data show CDR1 as MNHEY and CDR2 as SVGAGI. V was pared by 2 bases and J by 0 bases, with 14 bases between. The CDR3 sequence: CASSYTPASSSYEQYF. CDR3 bases: TGTGCCAGCAGTTACACTCCGGCTAGCAGCTCCTACGAGCAGTACTTC.

The gene calls are TRBV2 and TRBJ2-2; D is perhaps TRBD2 (5 bases). The CDR3 is made up of 16 amino acids. Deletions cut 0 bases from V and 3 bases from J, with 11 bases between. From germline, CDR1 is SNHLY and CDR2 FYNNEI. The CDR3 DNA reads TGTGCCAGCAGTGAAGCGAAACTAGAAGACACCGGGGAGCTGTTTTTT. Its protein product is CASSEAKLEDTGELFF. Complete variable domain (other parts from reference TRBV2 and TRBJ2-2): EPEVTQTPSHQVTQMGQEVILRCVPISNHLYFYWYRQILGQKVEFLVSFYNNEISEKSEIFDDQFSVERPDGSNFTLKIRSTKLEDSAMYFCASSEAKLEDTGELFFGEGSRLTVL.

The rearrangement links TRBV9 to TRBJ2-2; D is uncertain. The germline V and J ends were trimmed by 1 base and 6 bases, with 25 bases remaining between them. The germline V gene encodes CDR1 SGDLS and CDR2 YYNGEE. This CDR3 region has 19 residues. This CDR3 is CASSVPKELDFHHAGELFF. In DNA form, the CDR3 reads TGTGCCAGCAGCGTACCCAAAGAGTTAGACTTCCACCACGCCGGGGAGCTGTTTTTT.

This chain's CDR3 is CASSLGGPSGGQETQYF. The CDR3, as DNA: TGTGCCAGCAGCTTGGGTGGGCCTAGCGGGGGCCAAGAGACCCAGTACTTC. The rearrangement uses TRBV5-6 and TRBJ2-5, with TRBD2 matching over 10 bases. Germline values: CDR1 SGHDT, CDR2 YYEEEE. This CDR3 comprises 17 residues. V shed 0 bases and J 1 base; nucleotides not matched to a gene: 6.

This clone came up a few times. The rearrangement links TRBV29-1 to TRBJ1-1; D call uncertain. Per the germline V gene, CDR1 is SQVTM and CDR2 is ANQGSEA. V was pared by 6 bases and J by 0 bases, with 5 bases between. This CDR3 region has 11 residues. The CDR3 region has the DNA TGCAGCGTAGCCCTGAACACTGAAGCTTTCTTT. This gives the protein CSVALNTEAFF.

The rearrangement links TRBV4-3 to TRBJ2-3; TRBD2 matches at 10 bases. Trimming at V came to 1 base and at J to 0 bases, leaving 7 bases not matched to a gene. Germline V gene lookup returns CDR1 LGHNA and CDR2 YSLEER. The CDR3 spans 18 residues. Here the CDR3 DNA reads TGCGCCAGCAGCCAAGGGACTAGCGGAACACGGAGCACAGATACGCAGTATTTT. Encoded protein: CASSQGTSGTRSTDTQYF.

The V call is TRBV28, the J call TRBJ1-6, with a tentative D call TRBD1 (5 bases). The CDR3 has 17 amino acids. The V end lost 6 bases, the J end lost 0 bases, and 15 bases lay between the germline ends. CDR1 and CDR2 from the germline V gene are MDHEN and SYDVKM. The CDR3 coding sequence is TGTGCCAGCAGAAGGGGCAGTTTGCGCTCCTATAATTCACCCCTCCACTTT. Its protein is CASRRGSLRSYNSPLHF.

The chain employs TRBV7-2 and TRBJ2-2; 13 bases line up with TRBD2. Germline assignment: CDR1 SGHTA and CDR2 FQGNSA. The V gene end was trimmed by 3 bases and the J gene end by 8 bases; junction bases not matched to a gene: 6. This CDR3 is 16 amino acids long. This CDR3 reads CASSFSTSGRTGELFF. The CDR3 bases are TGTGCCAGCAGCTTCTCGACTAGCGGGAGGACTGGGGAGCTGTTTTTT.

This clone showed up just a few times. The gene calls are TRBV7-2 and TRBJ2-2, with D perhaps matching TRBD2 (5 bases). The CDR3 spans 15 residues. The germline gives CDR1 SGHTA, CDR2 FQGNSA. V lost 1 base to trimming and J lost 4 bases, with 10 bases between them. The CDR3 here is CASSLGPEGTGELFF. CDR3 DNA sequence: TGTGCCAGCAGCTTAGGTCCTGAGGGCACCGGGGAGCTGTTTTTT.

V is TRBV9 and J is TRBJ2-1; D is possibly TRBD2 (6 bases). CDR1 SGDLS and CDR2 YYNGEE come from the germline V gene. The CDR3 extends over 14 amino acids. The germline V and J ends were trimmed by 0 bases and 5 bases, with 9 bases remaining between them. The CDR3 coding sequence is TGTGCCAGCAGCGTAGCGGGAGAAGACAATGAGCAGTTCTTC. Translation: CASSVAGEDNEQFF. Full variable domain (missing parts from reference TRBV9 and TRBJ2-1): DSGVTQTPKHLITATGQRVTLRCSPRSGDLSVYWYQQSLDQGLQFLIQYYNGEERAKGNILERFSAQQFPDLHSELNLSSLELGDSALYFCASSVAGEDNEQFFGPGTRLTVL.

CDR3 bases: TGCGCCAGCGGGGACAGGGCCAGCTCCTACGAGCAGTACTTC. Translated, it gives CASGDRASSYEQYF. This chain connects TRBV10-2 to TRBJ2-7; 9 bases match TRBD1. Germline CDR1 is WSHSY and CDR2 is SAAADI. The length of the CDR3 is 14 residues. The junction had 5 bases not matched to a gene; V was cut back by 8 bases and J by 0 bases.

The gene calls are TRBV5-6 and TRBJ1-5; tentative D call: TRBD1 (5 bases). Trimming cost V 1 base and J 2 bases, with 13 bases left between them. Per germline, CDR1 SGHDT and CDR2 YYEEEE. The CDR3 has 16 residues. The CDR3 spells CASSLRGIGGNQPQHF. DNA of the CDR3: TGTGCCAGCAGCTTGCGGGGGATAGGGGGCAATCAGCCCCAGCATTTT.

This clone turned up a few times. This rearrangement joins TRBV5-4 to TRBJ2-7, with TRBD2 matching 10 bases. The CDR3 is 14 residues long. The germline V gene encodes CDR1 SGHNT and CDR2 YYREEE (reference sequence). J was trimmed by 3 bases and V by 4 bases; bases with no gene match: 4. CDR3 sequence (DNA): TGTGCCAGCAGCGGAGCGGGGGGGGTCTACGAGCAGTACTTC. This codes for CASSGAGGVYEQYF.

This clone was detected a few times. The genes are TRBV11-1 and TRBJ1-6; tentative D call: TRBD1 (5 bases). This CDR3 is 15 amino acids long. Germline CDR1 is SGHAT and CDR2 is FQDESV (reference sequence). V lost 5 bases to trimming and J lost 10 bases, with 18 bases between them. The CDR3 DNA reads TGTGCCAGCAGCGCGGCCCGGCACCAGGGCTCACCCCTCCACTTT. Encoded protein: CASSAARHQGSPLHF.